This is a list of T cell receptor beta chains from one sample in a study of T cells in Graves' hyperthyroidism and ophthalmopathy. TCRdb re-analysed the multiplex PCR reads in MiXCR, keeping a single row per CDR3 protein. The sample includes about 96,000 distinct CDR3 sequences, under 65% seen only once; the top ten take 27%. Sequencing was performed on blood. The origin of the receptors is a woman in her 40s with Graves' hyperthyroidism. Both conserved end residues are trimmed from each CDR3.

J,V,CDR3
TRBJ2-7,TRBV29-1,SVSSYEQY
TRBJ2-3,TRBV7-3,ASSFDRGTDTRY
TRBJ2-7,TRBV7-2,ASSSRTSGRREQY
TRBJ1-2,TRBV19,ASTQDNLERGYT
TRBJ2-2,TRBV20-1,SASGEGLTGELF
TRBJ2-2,TRBV5-6,ASILQDRYTGELF
TRBJ1-3,TRBV12-3/TRBV12-4,ASSFGASGNTIY
TRBJ2-5,TRBV12-3/TRBV12-4,ASSLAGGPH
TRBJ1-2,TRBV29-1,SVGTGGGSGGYT
TRBJ2-7,TRBV9,ASATRGQAYEQY
TRBJ2-5,TRBV28,AIEGTSGQETQY
TRBJ1-2,TRBV2,ASRRGPYYGYT
TRBJ2-3,TRBV24-1,ATSTHGKDTQY
TRBJ1-2,TRBV2,ASSNTVSGAYGYT
TRBJ1-4,TRBV7-9,ASSPTTRQGGNEKLF
TRBJ1-2,TRBV7-8,ASSFIGQHHGHT
TRBJ1-2,TRBV5-5,ASSSGQGANNGYT
TRBJ2-5,TRBV3-1,ASSQIGTAQY
TRBJ2-2,TRBV6-2/TRBV6-3,ASSYSRASGRRDTGELF
TRBJ1-2,TRBV25-1,ARRQGVFELYGYT
TRBJ2-5,TRBV5-1,ASSAQTGGESQY
TRBJ2-5,TRBV12-3/TRBV12-4,ASSSGTGRETQY
TRBJ1-1,TRBV11-1,ASSASGQNLNTEAF
TRBJ2-7,TRBV20-1,SADYRDIKTYEQY
TRBJ2-5,TRBV2,AGSAEETQY
TRBJ2-7,TRBV5-6,ASSHTSGRTYEQY
TRBJ2-5,TRBV29-1,SAGWAETQY
TRBJ1-6,TRBV2,ASSEYPSSYNSPLH
TRBJ2-5,TRBV12-3/TRBV12-4,ASSSQGAGGETQY
TRBJ1-5,TRBV5-4,ASSLRGLGNQPQH
TRBJ1-5,TRBV7-9,ASSQQAPQPQH
TRBJ2-7,TRBV11-2,ASSYLAGGEQY
TRBJ2-5,TRBV7-2,ASSPLAGGKTQY